The clone carrying this T cell receptor (beta chain) was detected a few times. Its antigen remains unidentified. TCRdb reprocessed the reads via MiXCR and lists one record per CDR3 protein. The sample has 250,000 or so distinct CDR3 sequences, around 15% seen once; the top ten hold over 40%. The J segment lost 8 bases and the V segment lost 2 bases, leaving 9 bases of the junction unmatched. From germline, CDR1 is SGDLS and CDR2 YYNGEE. The CDR3 is 14 residues long. This sample is part of a study of T cell repertoires in cytomegalovirus infection. Study information: Indications came from public TCR beta signatures; they pointed to CMV infection and to a matching HLA type. General observations from the study: Ex vivo, HLA-C-restricted CMV-specific TCR beta clonotypes prevailed over the rest of the response.

The clonotype comes from a human donor in good health (CMV status not recorded). Some clones in this sample may be carry-over from other donors' samples. V and J are TRBV9 and TRBJ1-2; 7 nucleotides align to TRBD1. Specimen: CD8+ T cells from PBMCs. As DNA, the CDR3 is TGTGCCAGCAGCGTGCTCGGAGCAGGGGGAGGCTACACCTTC. Translated: CASSVLGAGGGYTF.